Listed here is a single TCR beta chain. Per germline, CDR1 MDHEN and CDR2 SYDVKM. The CDR3 has 18 amino acids. J lost 4 bases, V lost 1 base, and 15 bases had no gene match. This sample was included in a study of T cell changes during pregnancy in multiple sclerosis. Repertoires were generated with immunoSEQ multiplex PCR, while TCRdb's copy carries only in-frame clones and drops some. This sample has about 100,000 clones, with 80% to 95% found just once. The specimen was peripheral blood, collected after pregnancy. The chain employs TRBV28 and TRBJ2-7, with TRBD1 matching 8 bases. The TCR was taken from a female donor with multiple sclerosis, enrolled in a pregnancy study. The CDR3 loop is CASSLSDRVGEARYEQYF. CDR3 DNA sequence: TGTGCCAGCAGTTTATCGGACAGGGTAGGAGAAGCAAGGTACGAGCAGTACTTC.